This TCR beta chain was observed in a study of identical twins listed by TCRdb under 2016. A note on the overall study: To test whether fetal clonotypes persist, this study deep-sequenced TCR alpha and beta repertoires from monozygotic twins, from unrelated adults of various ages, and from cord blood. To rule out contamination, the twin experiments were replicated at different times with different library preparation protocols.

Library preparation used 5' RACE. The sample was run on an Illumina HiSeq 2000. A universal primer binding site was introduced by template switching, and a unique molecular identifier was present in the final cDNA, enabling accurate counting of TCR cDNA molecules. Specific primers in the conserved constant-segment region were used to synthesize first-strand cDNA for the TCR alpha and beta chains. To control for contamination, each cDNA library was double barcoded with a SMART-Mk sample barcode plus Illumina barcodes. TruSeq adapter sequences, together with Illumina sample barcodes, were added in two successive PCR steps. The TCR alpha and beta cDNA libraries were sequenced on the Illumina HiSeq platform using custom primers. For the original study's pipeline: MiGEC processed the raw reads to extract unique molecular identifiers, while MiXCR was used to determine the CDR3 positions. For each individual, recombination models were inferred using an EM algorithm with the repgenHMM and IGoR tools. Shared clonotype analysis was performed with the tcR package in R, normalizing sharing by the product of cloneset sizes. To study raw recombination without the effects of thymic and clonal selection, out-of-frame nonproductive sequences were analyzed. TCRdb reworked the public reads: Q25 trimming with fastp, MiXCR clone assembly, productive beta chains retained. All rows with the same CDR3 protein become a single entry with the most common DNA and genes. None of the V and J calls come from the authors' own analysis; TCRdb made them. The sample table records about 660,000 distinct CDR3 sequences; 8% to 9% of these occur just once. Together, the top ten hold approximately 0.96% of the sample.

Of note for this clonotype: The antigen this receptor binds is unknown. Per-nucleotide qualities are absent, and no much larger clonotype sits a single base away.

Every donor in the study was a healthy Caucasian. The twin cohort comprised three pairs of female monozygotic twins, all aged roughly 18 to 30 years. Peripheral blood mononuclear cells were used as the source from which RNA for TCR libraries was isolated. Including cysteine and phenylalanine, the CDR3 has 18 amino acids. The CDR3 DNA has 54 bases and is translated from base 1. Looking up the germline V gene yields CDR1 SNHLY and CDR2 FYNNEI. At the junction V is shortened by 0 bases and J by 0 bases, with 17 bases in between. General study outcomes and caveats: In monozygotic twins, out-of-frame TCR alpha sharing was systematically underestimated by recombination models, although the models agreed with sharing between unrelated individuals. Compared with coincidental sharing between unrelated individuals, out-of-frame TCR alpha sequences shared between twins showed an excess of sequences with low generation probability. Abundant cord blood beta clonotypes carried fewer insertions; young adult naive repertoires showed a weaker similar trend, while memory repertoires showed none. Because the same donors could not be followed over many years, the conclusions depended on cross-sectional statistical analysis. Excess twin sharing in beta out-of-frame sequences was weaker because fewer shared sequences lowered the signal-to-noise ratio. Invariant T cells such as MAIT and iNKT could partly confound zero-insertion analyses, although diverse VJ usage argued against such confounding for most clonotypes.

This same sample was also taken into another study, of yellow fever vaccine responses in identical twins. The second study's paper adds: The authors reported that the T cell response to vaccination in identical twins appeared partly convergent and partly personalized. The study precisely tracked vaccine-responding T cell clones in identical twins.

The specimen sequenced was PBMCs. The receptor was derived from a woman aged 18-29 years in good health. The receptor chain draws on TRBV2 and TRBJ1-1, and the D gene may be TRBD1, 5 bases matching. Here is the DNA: TGTGCCAGCAGTGAAGCCGGCAGGGCTAAACTCATGAACACTGAAGCTTTCTTT. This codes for CASSEAGRAKLMNTEAFF.